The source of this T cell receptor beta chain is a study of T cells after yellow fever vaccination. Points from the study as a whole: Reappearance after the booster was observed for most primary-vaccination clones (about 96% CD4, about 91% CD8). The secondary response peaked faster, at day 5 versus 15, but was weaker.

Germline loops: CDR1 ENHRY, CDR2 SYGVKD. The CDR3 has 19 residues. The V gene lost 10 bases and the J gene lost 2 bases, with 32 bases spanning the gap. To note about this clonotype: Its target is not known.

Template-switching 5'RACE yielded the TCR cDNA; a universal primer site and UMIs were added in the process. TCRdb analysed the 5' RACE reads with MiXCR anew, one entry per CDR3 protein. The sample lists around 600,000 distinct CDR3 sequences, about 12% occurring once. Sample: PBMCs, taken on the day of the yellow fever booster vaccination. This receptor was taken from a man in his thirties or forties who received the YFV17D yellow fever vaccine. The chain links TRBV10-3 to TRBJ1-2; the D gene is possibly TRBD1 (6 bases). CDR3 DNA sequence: TGTGCCACCACTCTGCTAGGGATAGCTGGACAGACTATCAACTATGGCTACACCTTC. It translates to CATTLLGIAGQTINYGYTF.